This T cell receptor (beta chain) was identified during a study of long-term antiretroviral therapy in people with HIV. Study-level results: Spans of CDR3 length were tighter for HIV repertoires than for controls.

On this clone: No antigen is known for it.

The immunoSEQ assay was v3.0, run at survey level. The method was immunoSEQ multiplex PCR; TCRdb's version includes in-frame clones alone and lacks a portion of them. This table holds 20,000 to 25,000 clones, around 85% found once. The CDR3 covers 15 residues. In germline, CDR1 is LGHNA, CDR2 YNFKEQ. The V end was cut by 0 bases, the J end by 8 bases, with 13 bases between. This specimen was unsorted PBMCs, taken 1.5 years after starting antiretroviral therapy. This rearrangement joins TRBV4-2 to TRBJ1-4; the D gene is possibly TRBD1 (5 bases). The sequence was obtained from a man aged 25 to 40 with HIV. Written as DNA, the CDR3 is TGTGCCAGCAGCCAAGAGAGGGGTTTGGAAGAAAAACTGTTTTTT. Translated: CASSQERGLEEKLFF.